Below, 16 T cell receptor beta chains from the same sample are listed, as sequenced in a study of blood T cell repertoires in COVID-19. TCRdb's table, derived via immunoSEQ multiplex PCR, lists solely in-frame clones and lacks some. The sample lists 150,000 or so clones, approximately 90% occurring once. The sample taken for sequencing was peripheral blood. Receptor source: a young man with acute or convalescent COVID-19.

The CDR3 region is CASSGQVYNEQFF. CDR3 DNA sequence: TGCGCCAGCAGTGGCCAGGTGTACAATGAGCAGTTCTTC. The chain links TRBV10-1 to TRBJ2-1, with no clear D. V was shortened by 4 bases and J by 4 bases, with 8 bases between the two germline ends. The CDR3 runs 13 residues. Germline CDR1 is WNHNN and CDR2 is SYGVQD (reference sequence).

The chain is built from TRBV7-9 and TRBJ2-5, with no clear D. Trimming cost V 1 base and J 2 bases, with 11 bases left between them. Germline loops: CDR1 SEHNR, CDR2 FQNEAQ (reference sequence). The CDR3 spans 15 residues. The CDR3 DNA is TGTGCCAGCAGCTTAGGAGGTCTGGAACAAGAGACCCAGTACTTC. Encoded protein: CASSLGGLEQETQYF.

DNA of the CDR3: TGTGCCAGTAGTATATTCGGGGAGAAACTGTTTTTT. This sequence encodes CASSIFGEKLFF. The V gene is TRBV19, the J gene TRBJ1-4; D is unresolved. The CDR3 runs to 12 residues. Per the germline V gene, CDR1 is LNHDA and CDR2 is SQIVND (reference sequence). Trimming shortened V by 2 bases and J by 11 bases, and 9 bases separated the two germline ends.

This chain joins TRBV21-1 and TRBJ1-2. TRBV21-1 is labeled a pseudogene. The CDR3 runs 16 residues. CDR3 sequence reads: CASSKKDHRGGYGYTF. CDR3 in DNA: TGTGCCAGCAGCAAAAAAGATCACAGAGGCGGGTATGGCTACACCTTC.

With regard to this clone: Distinct nucleotide sequences in the sample also encode this CDR3. The V and J genes are TRBV5-1 and TRBJ2-2; TRBD2 agrees at 9 bases. Germline lookup yields CDR1 SGHRS and CDR2 YFSETQ. CDR3 size: 16 residues. Losses at the gene ends were 4 bases for V and 4 bases for J; bases not matched to a gene: 8. The CDR3: CASSLVAGEGTGELFF. In DNA form, the CDR3 reads TGCGCCAGCAGCCTAGTAGCGGGGGAAGGCACCGGGGAGCTGTTTTTT.

The chain combines TRBV3-1 (or the pseudogene TRBV3-2) with TRBJ2-4; 12 nucleotides match TRBD2. Germline CDR1 is LGHDT and CDR2 is YNNKEL (reference sequence). J gave up 1 base and V 4 bases, and 2 bases lay outside the gene matches. CDR3 size: 16 residues. Here the CDR3 reads CASSPSGGAAKNIQYF. In DNA form, the CDR3 reads TGTGCCAGCAGCCCTAGCGGGGGGGCGGCCAAAAACATTCAGTACTTC.

The chain links TRBV5-4 to TRBJ2-5; the match to TRBD1 covers 7 bases. CDR3 size: 15 residues. The J segment lost 4 bases and the V segment lost 0 bases, leaving 6 bases of the junction unmatched. Germline V gives CDR1 SGHNT, CDR2 YYREEE (reference sequence). CDR3 bases: TGTGCCAGCAGCTTGGGACAGGGTCGGGCAGAGACCCAGTACTTC. It translates to CASSLGQGRAETQYF.

V and J are TRBV30 and TRBJ1-5, with a tentative D call TRBD1 (6 bases). V was clipped by 5 bases and J by 2 bases, with 19 bases between them. The CDR3 contains 16 residues. The germline V gene has CDR1 GTSNPN and CDR2 SVGIG (reference sequence). The CDR3 sequence is CAWAPRSGERNQPQHF. Here the CDR3 DNA reads TGTGCCTGGGCCCCGCGGTCAGGGGAGCGCAATCAGCCCCAGCATTTT.

The chain joins TRBV24-1 to TRBJ1-4; a weak D match, TRBD1 (5 bases). The germline V gene has CDR1 KGHDR and CDR2 SFDVKD. There are 12 residues in the CDR3. V shed 9 bases and J shed 7 bases, with 11 bases lying between them. The CDR3 DNA reads TGTGCCACCCAGGGATTGGGTGAAAAACTGTTTTTT. Its protein is CATQGLGEKLFF.

Only a few counts were recorded for this clone. The chain has TRBV7-3 and TRBJ1-6; D may be TRBD1 (6 bases). The germline V gene encodes CDR1 SGHTA and CDR2 FQGTGA. The CDR3 spans 18 residues. Trimming cost V 1 base and J 1 base, with 14 bases left between them. CDR3 residues: CASSLRGPSRSYNSPLHF. The CDR3 DNA reads as TGTGCCAGCAGCTTAAGGGGGCCCTCACGATCCTATAATTCACCCCTCCACTTT. Drawing the rest from reference TRBV7-3 and TRBJ1-6, the complete variable domain is GAGVSQTPSNKVTEKGKYVELRCDPISGHTALYWYRQSLGQGPEFLIYFQGTGAADDSGLPNDRFFAVRPEGSVSTLKIQRTERGDSAVYLCASSLRGPSRSYNSPLHFGNGTRLTVT.

The gene calls are TRBV7-8 and TRBJ2-7; tentative D call: TRBD1 (6 bases). V gave up 5 bases and J gave up 2 bases, with 16 bases separating them. The CDR3 sequence is 15 residues long. Germline V gene data show CDR1 as SGHVS and CDR2 as FQNEAQ. CDR3 DNA sequence: TGTGCCAGCAGCGTCACCGGGACATTGACCTACGAGCAGTACTTC. Protein product: CASSVTGTLTYEQYF. Based on the CDR3 plus reference TRBV7-8 and TRBJ2-7, the full variable domain is GAGVSQSPRYKVAKRGQDVALRCDPISGHVSLFWYQQALGQGPEFLTYFQNEAQLDKSGLPSDRFFAERPEGSVSTLKIQRTQQEDSAVYLCASSVTGTLTYEQYFGPGTRLTVT.

The J gene is TRBJ2-1, the V gene TRBV7-8; 9 positions agree with TRBD2. The length of the CDR3 is 14 residues. Germline CDR1 SGHVS, CDR2 FQNEAQ. The V and J ends lost 3 bases and 4 bases, in that order; junction bases with no gene match: 1. CDR3 nucleotide sequence: TGTGCCAGCAGCTTCCTAGCGGGGTACAATGAGCAGTTCTTC. It encodes CASSFLAGYNEQFF.

V is TRBV29-1 and J is TRBJ2-5; 10 bases match TRBD1. Unmatched junction bases numbered 8, after V lost 6 bases and J lost 4 bases. Germline V gives CDR1 SQVTM, CDR2 ANQGSEA. The CDR3 has 14 amino acids. The DNA for the CDR3 is TGCAGCGTAGACCGGGACAGGGGACGAGAGACCCAGTACTTC. This sequence encodes CSVDRDRGRETQYF.

CDR3 in amino acids: CAWSVVQGYNSPLHF. The DNA of the CDR3 is TGTGCCTGGAGTGTTGTACAGGGCTATAATTCACCCCTCCACTTT. The rearrangement uses TRBV30 and TRBJ1-6, with D maybe TRBD1 (6 bases). Per the germline V gene, CDR1 is GTSNPN and CDR2 is SVGIG (reference sequence). CDR3 length: 15 amino acids. V was shortened by 0 bases and J by 3 bases, with 9 bases between the two germline ends. The full variable domain, with the rest looked up from reference TRBV30 and TRBJ1-6, is SQTIHQWPATLVQPVGSPLSLECTVEGTSNPNLYWYRQAAGRGLQLLFYSVGIGQISSEVPQNLSASRPQDRQFILSSKKLLLSDSGFYLCAWSVVQGYNSPLHFGNGTRLTVT.

This clone was seen a few times. The chain joins TRBV4-2 to TRBJ1-4, with unresolved D. CDR1 and CDR2 from the germline V gene are LGHNA and YNFKEQ. The CDR3 spans 15 residues. V was cut by 0 bases and J by 5 bases, with 10 bases left in between. CDR3 residues: CASSQDKAGNEKLFF. The CDR3 bases are TGTGCCAGCAGCCAAGATAAGGCAGGAAATGAAAAACTGTTTTTT.

The CDR3 sequence is CASSLGGVSSYNEQFF. In nucleotides, the CDR3 is TGCGCCAGCAGCTTGGGGGGCGTAAGCTCCTACAATGAGCAGTTCTTC. This chain connects TRBV5-1 to TRBJ2-1; D is perhaps TRBD1 (5 bases). Trimming stripped 0 bases from V and 0 bases from J, with 10 bases between. The germline gives CDR1 SGHRS, CDR2 YFSETQ. The CDR3 contains 16 residues.